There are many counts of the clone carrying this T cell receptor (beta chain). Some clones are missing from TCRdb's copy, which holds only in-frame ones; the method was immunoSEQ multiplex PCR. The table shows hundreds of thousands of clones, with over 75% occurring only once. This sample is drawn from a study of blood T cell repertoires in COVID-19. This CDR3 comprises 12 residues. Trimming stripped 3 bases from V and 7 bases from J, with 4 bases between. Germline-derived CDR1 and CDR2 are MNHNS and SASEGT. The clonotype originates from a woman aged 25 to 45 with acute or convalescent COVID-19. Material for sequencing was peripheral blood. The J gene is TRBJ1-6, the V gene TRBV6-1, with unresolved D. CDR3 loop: CASSEANSPLHF. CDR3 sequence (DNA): TGTGCCAGCAGTGAGGCAAATTCACCCCTCCACTTT.